This T cell receptor beta chain was identified during a study of identical twins. Among all donors, each was a healthy Caucasian. CDR3 length: 15 amino acids. V lost 0 bases to trimming and J lost 9 bases, with 17 bases between them. Germline V gives CDR1 MGHRA, CDR2 YSYEKL. MiXCR, applied by TCRdb to the 5' RACE reads, yields one record per CDR3 protein. The sample holds 200,000 to 300,000 distinct CDR3 sequences, over 9.5% seen once. Study conclusions and caveats: Its conclusions, products of cross-sectional statistical analysis, did not come from following the same donors. Out-of-frame sharing of TCR alpha in monozygotic twins was underestimated by models.

About this clonotype: Its matching antigen is unknown.

These same data were also listed under a study on yellow fever vaccine responses in identical twins.

V gene TRBV4-1 combines with J gene TRBJ2-5, with D possibly TRBD2 on 6 matching bases. This TCR was sampled from a woman aged 18-29 years in good health. The sequencing input was memory (CD45RO+) T cells sorted from blood. The CDR3 here is CASSQEGRTARSQYF. DNA of the CDR3: TGCGCCAGCAGCCAAGAGGGGAGGACCGCAAGGTCCCAGTACTTC.